Following are 5 T cell receptor beta chains from one sample sequenced in a study of control samples from healthy donors and cancer patients. Data came from immunoSEQ multiplex PCR; TCRdb stores just in-frame clones and leaves some out. The table has around 79,000 clones, 80% to 95% seen once. Source material: PBMCs. The receptor source for this set is a woman in her forties with lung cancer.

The table lists this clone with a count of one. CDR3 residues: CAISETLSSTGSYGYTF. CDR3 in DNA: TGTGCCATCAGTGAGACATTGTCTTCGACAGGCTCCTATGGCTACACCTTC. The genes are TRBV10-3 and TRBJ1-2, with D tentatively TRBD1 (6 bases). The CDR3 is made up of 17 amino acids. Germline CDR1 reads ENHRY; CDR2 reads SYGVKD. Trimming stripped 2 bases from V and 4 bases from J, with 20 bases between.

The chain links TRBV19 to TRBJ2-2; 16 positions match TRBD2. The J segment lost 6 bases and the V segment lost 10 bases, leaving 8 bases of the junction unmatched. The CDR3 totals 16 residues. Per the germline V gene, CDR1 is LNHDA and CDR2 is SQIVND (reference sequence). The CDR3 spells CATKAGTSGGAGELFF. In DNA, the CDR3 is TGTGCCACTAAAGCCGGGACTAGCGGGGGGGCCGGGGAGCTGTTTTTT.

This clone was seen just once. The chain couples TRBV5-1 to TRBJ2-3; D may be TRBD2 (5 bases). Germline CDR1 SGHRS, CDR2 YFSETQ. CDR3 length equals 14 residues. Trimming removed 5 bases at V and 0 bases at J, with 10 bases between. The CDR3 sequence: CASRASGSTDTQYF. CDR3 nucleotides: TGCGCCAGCAGGGCTTCGGGGAGCACAGATACGCAGTATTTT.

The chain employs TRBV5-1 and TRBJ1-1, with TRBD1 as a possible D gene (5 bases). The CDR3 has 18 amino acids. From germline, CDR1 is SGHRS and CDR2 YFSETQ. V lost 4 bases and J lost 0, with 22 bases in between. The CDR3: CASSPSVGPMVMNTEAFF. The CDR3 DNA follows: TGCGCCAGCAGCCCATCGGTGGGGCCGATGGTGATGAACACTGAAGCTTTCTTT. The full variable domain, in which reference TRBV5-1 and TRBJ1-1 provide the parts outside the CDR3, is KAGVTQTPRYLIKTRGQQVTLSCSPISGHRSVSWYQQTPGQGLQFLFEYFSETQRNKGNFPGRFSGRQFSNSRSEMNVSTLELGDSALYLCASSPSVGPMVMNTEAFFGQGTRLTVV.

The chain is built from TRBV2 and TRBJ1-5; TRBD1 matches 8 bases. J lost 7 bases, V lost 3 bases, and 8 bases had no gene match. Germline assignment: CDR1 SNHLY and CDR2 FYNNEI. The CDR3 runs to 15 residues. In DNA form, the CDR3 reads TGTGCCAGCAGTGACATGACAGGGGACGGACAGCCCCAGCATTTT. Translation gives CASSDMTGDGQPQHF.